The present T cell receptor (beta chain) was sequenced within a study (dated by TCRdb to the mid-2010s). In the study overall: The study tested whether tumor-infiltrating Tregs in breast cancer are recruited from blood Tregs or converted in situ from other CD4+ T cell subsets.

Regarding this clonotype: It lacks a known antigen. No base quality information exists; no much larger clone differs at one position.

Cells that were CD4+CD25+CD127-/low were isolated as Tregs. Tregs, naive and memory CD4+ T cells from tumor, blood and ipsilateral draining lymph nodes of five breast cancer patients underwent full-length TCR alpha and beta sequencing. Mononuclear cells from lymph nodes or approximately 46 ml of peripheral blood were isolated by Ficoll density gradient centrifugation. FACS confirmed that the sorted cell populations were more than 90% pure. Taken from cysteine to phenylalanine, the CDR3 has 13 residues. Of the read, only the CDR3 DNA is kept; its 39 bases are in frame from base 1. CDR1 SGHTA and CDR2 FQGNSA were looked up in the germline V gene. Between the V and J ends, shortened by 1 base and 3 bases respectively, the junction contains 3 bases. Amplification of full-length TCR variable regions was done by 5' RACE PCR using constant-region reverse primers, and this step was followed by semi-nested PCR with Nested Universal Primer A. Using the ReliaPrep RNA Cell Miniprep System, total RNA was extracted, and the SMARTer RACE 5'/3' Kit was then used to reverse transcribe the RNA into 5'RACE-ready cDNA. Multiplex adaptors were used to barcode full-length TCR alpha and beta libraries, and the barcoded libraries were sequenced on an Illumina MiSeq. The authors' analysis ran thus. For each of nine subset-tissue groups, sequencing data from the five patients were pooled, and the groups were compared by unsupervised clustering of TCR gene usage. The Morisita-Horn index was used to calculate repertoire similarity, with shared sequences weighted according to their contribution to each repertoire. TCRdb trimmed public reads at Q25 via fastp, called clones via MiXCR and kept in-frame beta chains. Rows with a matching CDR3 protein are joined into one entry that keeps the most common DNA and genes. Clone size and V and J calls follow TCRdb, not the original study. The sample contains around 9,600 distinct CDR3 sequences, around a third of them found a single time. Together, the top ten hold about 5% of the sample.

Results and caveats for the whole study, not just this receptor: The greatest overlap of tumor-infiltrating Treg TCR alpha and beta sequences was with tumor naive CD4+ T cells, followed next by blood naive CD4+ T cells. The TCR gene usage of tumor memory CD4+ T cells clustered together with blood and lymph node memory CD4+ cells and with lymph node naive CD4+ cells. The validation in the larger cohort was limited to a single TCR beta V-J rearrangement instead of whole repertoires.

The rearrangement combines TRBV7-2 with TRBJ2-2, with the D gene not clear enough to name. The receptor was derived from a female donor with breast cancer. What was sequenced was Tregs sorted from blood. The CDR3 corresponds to CASSLVYTGELFF. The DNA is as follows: TGTGCCAGCAGCTTAGTCTACACCGGGGAGCTGTTTTTT.